The entry below gives a single TCR beta chain sequence along with its context. The data originate from a study of technical replicates of blood from a handful of donors. The protocol was immunoSEQ multiplex PCR, while the TCRdb copy is restricted to in-frame clones and leaves out a portion. Of approximately 78,000 clones in the sample, 95% were seen once. There are 14 residues in the CDR3. CDR1 and CDR2 from the germline V gene are GTSNPN and SVGIG (reference sequence). V dropped 4 bases and J dropped 11 bases, with 20 bases sitting between them. This sequence joins TRBV30 and TRBJ1-4, with D perhaps TRBD1 (5 bases). The sequenced sample consisted of T cells isolated from PBMCs. This clonotype was sampled from a human donor in good health. This CDR3 reads CAWTTIVYGGKLFF. CDR3 nucleotide sequence: TGTGCCTGGACCACGATCGTGTACGGGGGGAAACTGTTTTTT.